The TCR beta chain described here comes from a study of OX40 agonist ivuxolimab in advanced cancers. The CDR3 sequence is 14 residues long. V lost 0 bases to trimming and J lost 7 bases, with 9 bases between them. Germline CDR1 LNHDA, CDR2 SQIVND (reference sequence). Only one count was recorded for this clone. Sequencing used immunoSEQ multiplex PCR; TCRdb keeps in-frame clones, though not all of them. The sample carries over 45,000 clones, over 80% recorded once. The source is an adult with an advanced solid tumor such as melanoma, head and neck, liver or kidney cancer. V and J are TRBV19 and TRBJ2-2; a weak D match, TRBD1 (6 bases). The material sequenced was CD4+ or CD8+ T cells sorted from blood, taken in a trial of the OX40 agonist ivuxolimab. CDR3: CASSIDQGFGELFF. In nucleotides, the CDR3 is TGTGCCAGTAGTATAGATCAGGGGTTCGGGGAGCTGTTTTTT.